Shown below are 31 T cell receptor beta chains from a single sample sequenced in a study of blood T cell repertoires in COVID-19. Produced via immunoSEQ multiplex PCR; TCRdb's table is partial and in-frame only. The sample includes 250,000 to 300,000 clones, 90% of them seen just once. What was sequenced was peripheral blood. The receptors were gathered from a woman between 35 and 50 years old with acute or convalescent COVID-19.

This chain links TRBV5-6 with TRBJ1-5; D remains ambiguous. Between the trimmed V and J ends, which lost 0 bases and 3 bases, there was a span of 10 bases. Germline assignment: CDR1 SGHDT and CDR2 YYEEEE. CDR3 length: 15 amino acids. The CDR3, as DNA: TGTGCCAGCAGCTTGGCGGCAGGCCCCAATCAGCCCCAGCATTTT. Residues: CASSLAAGPNQPQHF.

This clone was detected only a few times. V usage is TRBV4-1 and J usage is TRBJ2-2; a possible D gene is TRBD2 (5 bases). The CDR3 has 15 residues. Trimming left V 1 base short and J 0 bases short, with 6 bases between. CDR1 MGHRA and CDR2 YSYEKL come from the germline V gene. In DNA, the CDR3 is TGCGCCAGCAGCCAAGCCGGGGCGAACACCGGGGAGCTGTTTTTT. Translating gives CASSQAGANTGELFF.

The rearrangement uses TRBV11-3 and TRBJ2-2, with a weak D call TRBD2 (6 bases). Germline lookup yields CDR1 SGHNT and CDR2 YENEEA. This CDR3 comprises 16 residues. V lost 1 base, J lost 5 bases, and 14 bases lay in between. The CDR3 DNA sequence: TGTGCCAGCAGCTTAGTGCCCGGGGGAGGTACCGGGGAGCTGTTTTTT. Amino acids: CASSLVPGGGTGELFF.

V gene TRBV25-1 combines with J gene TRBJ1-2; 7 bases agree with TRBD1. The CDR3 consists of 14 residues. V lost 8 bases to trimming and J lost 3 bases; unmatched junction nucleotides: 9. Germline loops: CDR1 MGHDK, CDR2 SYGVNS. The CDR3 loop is CASGKTGSDYGYTF. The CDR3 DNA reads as TGTGCCAGCGGAAAGACAGGGTCTGACTATGGCTACACCTTC.

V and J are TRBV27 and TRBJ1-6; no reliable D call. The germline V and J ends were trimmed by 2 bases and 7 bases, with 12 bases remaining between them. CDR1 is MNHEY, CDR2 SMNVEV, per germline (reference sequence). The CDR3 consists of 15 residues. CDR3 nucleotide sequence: TGTGCCAGCAGTTTAGGCCGGGGTGGGAATTCACCCCTCCACTTT. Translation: CASSLGRGGNSPLHF.

DNA for the CDR3: TGTGCCAGCAGTTACCAGGGGGGCGCTGGAGAGACCCAGTACTTC. It is translated as CASSYQGGAGETQYF. This chain joins TRBV6-2 or TRBV6-3 and TRBJ2-5, with D possibly TRBD1 on 7 matching bases. Trimming cost V 2 bases and J 4 bases, with 14 bases left between them. The CDR3 totals 15 residues. Germline CDR1 reads MNHEY; CDR2 reads SVGEGT.

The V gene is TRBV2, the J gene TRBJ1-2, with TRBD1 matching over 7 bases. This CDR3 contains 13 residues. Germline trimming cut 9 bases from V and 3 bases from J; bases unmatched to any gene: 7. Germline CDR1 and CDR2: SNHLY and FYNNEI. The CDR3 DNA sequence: TGTGCCAGGCAGGGGGAGGATTACTATGGCTACACCTTC. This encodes CARQGEDYYGYTF.

The CDR3 coding sequence is TGTGCCAGCAGCGCGGGACAGGGGTTGGGAGGCTACACCTTC. It encodes CASSAGQGLGGYTF. This chain connects TRBV5-6 to TRBJ1-2; TRBD1 matches at 10 bases. The junction had 8 bases not matched to a gene; V was cut back by 4 bases and J by 8 bases. The CDR3 is 14 amino acids. In germline, CDR1 is SGHDT, CDR2 YYEEEE.

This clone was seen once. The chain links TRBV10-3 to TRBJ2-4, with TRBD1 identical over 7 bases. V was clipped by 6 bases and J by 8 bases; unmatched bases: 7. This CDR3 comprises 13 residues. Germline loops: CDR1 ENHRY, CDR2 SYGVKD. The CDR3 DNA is TGTGCCATCAGACGGGACAGACAGGACATTCAGTACTTC. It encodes CAIRRDRQDIQYF.

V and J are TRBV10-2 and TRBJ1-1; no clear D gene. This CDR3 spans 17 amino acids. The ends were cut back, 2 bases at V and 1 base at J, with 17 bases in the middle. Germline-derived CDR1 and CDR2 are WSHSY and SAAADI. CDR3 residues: CASSEVGGDTENTEAFF. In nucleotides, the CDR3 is TGCGCCAGCAGTGAGGTCGGAGGAGACACTGAGAACACTGAAGCTTTCTTT.

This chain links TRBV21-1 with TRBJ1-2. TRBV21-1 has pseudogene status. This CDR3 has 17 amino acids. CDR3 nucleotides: TGTGCCAGCAGCAAAGGGCCCCACCGAGGGCTTCCCTATGGCTACACCTTC. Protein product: CASSKGPHRGLPYGYTF.

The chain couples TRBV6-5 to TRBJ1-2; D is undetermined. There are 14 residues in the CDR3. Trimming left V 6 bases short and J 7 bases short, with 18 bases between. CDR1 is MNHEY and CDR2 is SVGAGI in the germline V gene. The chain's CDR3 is CASRGTGSLGGYTF. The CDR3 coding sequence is TGTGCCAGCAGAGGAACGGGTAGTCTGGGTGGCTACACCTTC.

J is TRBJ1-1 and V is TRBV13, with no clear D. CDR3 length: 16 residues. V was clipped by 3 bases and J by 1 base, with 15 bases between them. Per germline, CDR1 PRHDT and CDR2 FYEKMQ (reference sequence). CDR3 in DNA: TGTGCCAGCAGCTTCGGTACCGAAGCCTCGAACACTGAAGCTTTCTTT. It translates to CASSFGTEASNTEAFF.

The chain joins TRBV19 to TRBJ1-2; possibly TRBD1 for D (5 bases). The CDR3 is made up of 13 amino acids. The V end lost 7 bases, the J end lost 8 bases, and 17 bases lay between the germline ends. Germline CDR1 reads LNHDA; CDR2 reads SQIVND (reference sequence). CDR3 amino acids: CASTPVGLGGYTF. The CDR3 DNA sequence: TGTGCCAGTACCCCAGTGGGGCTTGGGGGCTACACCTTC.

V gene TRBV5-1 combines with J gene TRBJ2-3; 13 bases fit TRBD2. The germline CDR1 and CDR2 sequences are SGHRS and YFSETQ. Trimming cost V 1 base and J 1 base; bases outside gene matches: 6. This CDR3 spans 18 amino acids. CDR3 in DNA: TGCGCCAGCAGCTTGTGGGGGACTAGCGGGGACCGCACAGATACGCAGTATTTT. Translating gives CASSLWGTSGDRTDTQYF.

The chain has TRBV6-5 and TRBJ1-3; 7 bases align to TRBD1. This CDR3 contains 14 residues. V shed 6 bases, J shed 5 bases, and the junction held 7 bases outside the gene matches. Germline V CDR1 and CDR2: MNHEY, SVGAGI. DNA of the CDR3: TGTGCCAGCAGCTTGCAGGGGGGTCGAAACACCATATATTTT. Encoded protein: CASSLQGGRNTIYF.

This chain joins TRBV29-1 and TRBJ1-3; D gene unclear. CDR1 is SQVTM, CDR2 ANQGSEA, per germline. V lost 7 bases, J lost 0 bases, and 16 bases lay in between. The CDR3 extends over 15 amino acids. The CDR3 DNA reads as TGCAGCGCCGAGGATCCAAAAAGCTCTGGAAACACCATATATTTT. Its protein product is CSAEDPKSSGNTIYF.

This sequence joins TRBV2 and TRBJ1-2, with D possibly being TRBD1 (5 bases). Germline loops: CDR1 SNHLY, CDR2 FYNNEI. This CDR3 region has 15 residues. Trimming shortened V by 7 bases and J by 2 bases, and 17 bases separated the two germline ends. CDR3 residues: CASKVQGPTNYGYTF. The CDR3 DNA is TGTGCCAGCAAGGTCCAGGGCCCTACAAACTATGGCTACACCTTC.

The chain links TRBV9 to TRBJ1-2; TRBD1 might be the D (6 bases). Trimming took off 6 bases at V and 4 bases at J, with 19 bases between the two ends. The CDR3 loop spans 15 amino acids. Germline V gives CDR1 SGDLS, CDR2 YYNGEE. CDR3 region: CASTAKGGLIYGYTF. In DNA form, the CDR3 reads TGTGCCAGCACCGCCAAAGGGGGTCTGATCTATGGCTACACCTTC.

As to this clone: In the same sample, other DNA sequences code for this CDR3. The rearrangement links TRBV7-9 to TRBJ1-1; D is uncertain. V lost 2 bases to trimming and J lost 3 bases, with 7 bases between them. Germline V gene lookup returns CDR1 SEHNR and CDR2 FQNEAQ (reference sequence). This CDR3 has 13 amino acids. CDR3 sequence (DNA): TGTGCCAGCAGCTTACGGGGTGACACTGAAGCTTTCTTT. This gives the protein CASSLRGDTEAFF.

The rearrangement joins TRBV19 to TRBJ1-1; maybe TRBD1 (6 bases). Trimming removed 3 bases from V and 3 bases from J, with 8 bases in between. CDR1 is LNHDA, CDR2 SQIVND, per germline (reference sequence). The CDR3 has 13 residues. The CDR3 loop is CASSIQGYTEAFF. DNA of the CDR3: TGTGCCAGTAGTATTCAGGGGTACACTGAAGCTTTCTTT.

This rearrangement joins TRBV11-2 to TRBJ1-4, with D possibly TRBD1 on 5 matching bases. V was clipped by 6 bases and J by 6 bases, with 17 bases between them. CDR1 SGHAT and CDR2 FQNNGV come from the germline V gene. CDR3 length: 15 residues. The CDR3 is CASRIVGRGDEKLFF. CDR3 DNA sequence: TGTGCCAGCAGGATAGTGGGGAGGGGAGATGAAAAACTGTTTTTT.

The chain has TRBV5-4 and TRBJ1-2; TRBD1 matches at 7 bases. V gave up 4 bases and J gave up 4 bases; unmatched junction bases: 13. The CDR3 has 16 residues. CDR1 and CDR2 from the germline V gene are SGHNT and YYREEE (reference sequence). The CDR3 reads CASSTPGTAVGYGYTF. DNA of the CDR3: TGTGCCAGCAGCACACCCGGGACAGCGGTTGGCTATGGCTACACCTTC. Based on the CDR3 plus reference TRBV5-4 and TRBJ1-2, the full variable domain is ETGVTQSPTHLIKTRGQQVTLRCSSQSGHNTVSWYQQALGQGPQFIFQYYREEENGRGNFPPRFSGLQFPNYSSELNVNALELDDSALYLCASSTPGTAVGYGYTFGSGTRLTVV.

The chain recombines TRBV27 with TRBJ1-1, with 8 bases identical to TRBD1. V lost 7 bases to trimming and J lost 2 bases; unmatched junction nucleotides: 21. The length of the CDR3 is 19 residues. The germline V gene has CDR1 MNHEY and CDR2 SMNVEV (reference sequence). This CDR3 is CASKAKVGGHRGFNTEAFF. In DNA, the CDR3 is TGTGCCAGCAAAGCGAAAGTAGGCGGCCACAGGGGGTTTAACACTGAAGCTTTCTTT.

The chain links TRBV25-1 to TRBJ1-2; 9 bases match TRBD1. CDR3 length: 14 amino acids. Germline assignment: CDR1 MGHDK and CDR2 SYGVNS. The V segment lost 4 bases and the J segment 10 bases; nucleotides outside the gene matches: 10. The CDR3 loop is CASSVGGTGMVYTF. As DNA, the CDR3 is TGTGCCAGCAGTGTGGGGGGGACAGGGATGGTCTACACCTTC.

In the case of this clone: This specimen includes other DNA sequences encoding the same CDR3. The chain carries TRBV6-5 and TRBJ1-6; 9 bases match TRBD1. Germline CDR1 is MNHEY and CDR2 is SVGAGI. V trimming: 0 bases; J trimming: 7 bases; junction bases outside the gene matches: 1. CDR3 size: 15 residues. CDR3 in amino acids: CASSYSGQGNSPLHF. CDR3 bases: TGTGCCAGCAGTTACTCGGGACAGGGAAATTCACCCCTCCACTTT.

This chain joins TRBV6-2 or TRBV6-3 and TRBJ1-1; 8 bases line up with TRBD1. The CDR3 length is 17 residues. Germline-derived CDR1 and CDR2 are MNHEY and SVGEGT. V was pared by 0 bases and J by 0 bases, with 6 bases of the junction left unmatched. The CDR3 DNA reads TGTGCCAGCAGTTACTCTCAAGACAGGGGAATGAACACTGAAGCTTTCTTT. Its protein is CASSYSQDRGMNTEAFF.

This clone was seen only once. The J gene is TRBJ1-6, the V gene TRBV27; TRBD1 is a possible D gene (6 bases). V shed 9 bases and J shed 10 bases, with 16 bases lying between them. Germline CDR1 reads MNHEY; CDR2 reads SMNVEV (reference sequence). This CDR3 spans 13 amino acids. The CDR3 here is CASTGQWGSPLHF. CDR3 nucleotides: TGTGCCAGTACAGGACAGTGGGGATCACCCCTCCACTTT.

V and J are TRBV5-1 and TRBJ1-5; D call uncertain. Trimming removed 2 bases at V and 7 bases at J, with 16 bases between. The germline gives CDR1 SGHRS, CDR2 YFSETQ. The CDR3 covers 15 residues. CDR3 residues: CASSLGEADGQPQHF. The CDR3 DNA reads TGCGCCAGCAGCTTAGGTGAGGCCGACGGACAGCCCCAGCATTTT.

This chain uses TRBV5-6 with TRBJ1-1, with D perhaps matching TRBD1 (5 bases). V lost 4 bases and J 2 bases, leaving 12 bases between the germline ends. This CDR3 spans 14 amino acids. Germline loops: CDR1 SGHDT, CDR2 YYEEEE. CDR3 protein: CASSPTDSNTEAFF. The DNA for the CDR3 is TGTGCCAGCAGCCCGACAGACTCCAACACTGAAGCTTTCTTT.

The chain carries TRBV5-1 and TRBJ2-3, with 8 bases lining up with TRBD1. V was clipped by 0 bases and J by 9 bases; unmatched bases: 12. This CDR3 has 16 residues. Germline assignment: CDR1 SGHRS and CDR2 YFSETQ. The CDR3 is CASSLDSRRGRGTQYF. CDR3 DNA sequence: TGCGCCAGCAGCTTGGACTCCCGCAGGGGGCGCGGGACGCAGTATTTT. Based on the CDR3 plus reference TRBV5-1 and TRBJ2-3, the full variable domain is KAGVTQTPRYLIKTRGQQVTLSCSPISGHRSVSWYQQTPGQGLQFLFEYFSETQRNKGNFPGRFSGRQFSNSRSEMNVSTLELGDSALYLCASSLDSRRGRGTQYFGPGTRLTVL.